This section outlines one TCR beta chain sequence together with its context. Its antigen is currently unknown. CDR3 length: 14 residues. CDR1 and CDR2 (germline): SGDLS, YYNGEE. V dropped 1 base and J dropped 0 bases, with 6 bases sitting between them. Generated by immunoSEQ multiplex PCR, the TCRdb table keeps only in-frame clones and is missing some. The data show 40,000 to 45,000 clones, more than 70% seen once. This record comes from a study of OX40 agonist ivuxolimab in advanced cancers. On the study more broadly: Participants averaged roughly 57 years of age (range 23 to 79) and were 82.7% male. Of the participants, more than 35% had some prior anti-PD-1, anti-PD-L1 or anti-CTLA-4 therapy, which was allowed.

Study conclusions and caveats: In CD8+ T cells, expanded clones were on average more numerous than in CD4+.

Sequenced material: CD4+ or CD8+ T cells sorted from blood, taken in a trial of the OX40 agonist ivuxolimab. The source of this sequence is an adult with an advanced solid tumor such as melanoma, head and neck, liver or kidney cancer. The chain recombines TRBV9 with TRBJ2-3; no clear D. The CDR3 spells CASSVTDSTDTQYF. CDR3 nucleotide sequence: TGTGCCAGCAGCGTAACGGACAGCACAGATACGCAGTATTTT.